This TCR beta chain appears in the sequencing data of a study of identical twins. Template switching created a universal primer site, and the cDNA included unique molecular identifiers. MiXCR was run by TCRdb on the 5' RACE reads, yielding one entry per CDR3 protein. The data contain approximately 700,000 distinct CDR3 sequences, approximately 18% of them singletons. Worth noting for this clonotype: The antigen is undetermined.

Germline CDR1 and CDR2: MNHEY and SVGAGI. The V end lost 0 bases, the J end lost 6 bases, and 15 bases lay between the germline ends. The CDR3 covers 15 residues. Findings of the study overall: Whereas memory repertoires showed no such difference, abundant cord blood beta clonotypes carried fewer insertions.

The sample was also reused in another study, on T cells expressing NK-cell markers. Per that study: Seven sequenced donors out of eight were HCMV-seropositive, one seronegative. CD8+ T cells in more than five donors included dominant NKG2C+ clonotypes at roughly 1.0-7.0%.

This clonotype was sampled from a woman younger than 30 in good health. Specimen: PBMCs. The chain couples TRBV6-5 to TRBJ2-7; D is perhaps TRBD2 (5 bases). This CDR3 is CASSYSVAGHREQYF. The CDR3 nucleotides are TGTGCCAGCAGTTACTCAGTCGCGGGCCATCGCGAGCAGTACTTC.